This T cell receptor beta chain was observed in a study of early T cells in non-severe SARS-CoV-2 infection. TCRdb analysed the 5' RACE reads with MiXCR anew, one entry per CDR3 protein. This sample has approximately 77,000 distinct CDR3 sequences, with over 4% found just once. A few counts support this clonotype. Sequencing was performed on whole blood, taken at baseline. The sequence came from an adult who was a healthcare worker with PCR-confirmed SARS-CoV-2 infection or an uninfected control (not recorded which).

The CDR3 DNA is TGTGCCAGCAGTTTAGCGGGAGCGGGCAAAAACATTCAGTACTTC. Encoded protein: CASSLAGAGKNIQYF. This sequence joins TRBV12-3 or TRBV12-4 and TRBJ2-4; TRBD2 is a possible D gene (6 bases). With 0 bases removed from V and 3 bases from J, the gap between germline ends came to 9 bases. The CDR3 totals 15 residues.